Shown below are 31 T cell receptor beta chains from a single sample sequenced in a study of T cell responses to AZD1222 COVID-19 vaccine. Method: immunoSEQ multiplex PCR; TCRdb's copy keeps in-frame clones and lacks some. Of 50,000 to 75,000 clones listed, roughly 89% are singletons. Here the sequenced sample was peripheral blood, taken 28 days after the second AZD1222 dose. These receptor sequences come from an adult who received the AZD1222 COVID-19 vaccine.

The chain recombines TRBV5-1 with TRBJ1-5; D may be TRBD1 (6 bases). V was cut by 0 bases and J by 4 bases, with 11 bases left in between. The CDR3 covers 15 residues. Germline-derived CDR1 and CDR2 are SGHRS and YFSETQ. The CDR3 DNA sequence: TGCGCCAGCAGCTTGGGGGGACAAACAAATCAGCCCCAGCATTTT. Encoded protein: CASSLGGQTNQPQHF.

The gene calls are TRBV10-2 and TRBJ1-6; TRBD1 aligns across 7 bases. With V trimmed by 4 bases and J by 5 bases, 5 bases remained unmatched. CDR3 length: 15 residues. Germline assignment: CDR1 WSHSY and CDR2 SAAADI. CDR3 nucleotides: TGCGCCAGCAGTGCCCATCAGGGGGATAATTCACCCCTCCACTTT. This sequence encodes CASSAHQGDNSPLHF.

The chain employs TRBV7-9 and TRBJ1-1; D unclear. Looked up from germline, CDR1 is SEHNR and CDR2 is FQNEAQ (reference sequence). The CDR3 has 10 residues. V was pared by 5 bases and J by 7 bases, with 5 bases between. The CDR3 coding sequence is TGTGCCAGCAGCACCTATGAAGCTTTCTTT. This encodes CASSTYEAFF.

The chain links TRBV7-3 to TRBJ2-1, with 7 bases lining up with TRBD1. CDR1 is SGHTA and CDR2 is FQGTGA in the germline V gene. The trim removed 8 bases at V and 0 bases at J, leaving 7 bases unmatched. The CDR3 has 15 amino acids. In DNA, the CDR3 is TGTGCCAGCGGGTCGGGACAGACCTCCTACAATGAGCAGTTCTTC. Protein sequence: CASGSGQTSYNEQFF.

The chain employs TRBV18 and TRBJ2-2; possible D gene TRBD1, 6 bases. Between the trimmed V and J ends, which lost 3 bases and 4 bases, there was a span of 9 bases. Germline CDR1 is KGHSH and CDR2 is LQKENI. There are 14 residues in the CDR3. The CDR3 DNA is TGTGCCAGCTCACCTTGGGGGCGCACCGGGGAGCTGTTTTTT. This sequence encodes CASSPWGRTGELFF.

The chain recombines TRBV12-3 or TRBV12-4 with TRBJ2-7; D may correspond to TRBD1 or TRBD2 (5 bases each). The CDR3 is 13 amino acids. V was trimmed by 6 bases and J by 2 bases, leaving 11 bases between them. CDR3 sequence reads: CASSPRGTYEQYF. CDR3 nucleotides: TGTGCCAGCAGCCCCCGGGGCACCTACGAGCAGTACTTC.

The chain recombines TRBV5-1 with TRBJ1-4, with 11 bases lining up with TRBD1. Germline CDR1 is SGHRS and CDR2 is YFSETQ. The CDR3 runs to 16 residues. The V and J ends lost 7 bases and 8 bases, in that order; junction bases with no gene match: 13. DNA for the CDR3: TGCGCCAGCCACACCGGTGGGACAGGGGGAGAGGAAAAACTGTTTTTT. As protein: CASHTGGTGGEEKLFF.

The chain recombines TRBV7-2 with TRBJ1-1; maybe TRBD1 (6 bases). The CDR3 consists of 14 residues. Trimming cost V 6 bases and J 5 bases, with 16 bases left between them. Germline V lookup: CDR1 SGHTA, CDR2 FQGNSA. CDR3 in DNA: TGTGCCAGCAGTTACAGGGAATGGGGAACTGAAGCTTTCTTT. It is translated as CASSYREWGTEAFF.

The chain carries TRBV30 and TRBJ1-2; 11 nucleotides align to TRBD1. Per germline, CDR1 GTSNPN and CDR2 SVGIG (reference sequence). This CDR3 is 14 amino acids long. V was pared by 2 bases and J by 8 bases, with 7 bases of the junction left unmatched. The CDR3: CAWSNLGTGGGYTF. As DNA, the CDR3 is TGTGCCTGGAGTAATCTCGGGACAGGGGGAGGCTACACCTTC.

The chain employs TRBV29-1 and TRBJ2-3, with D possibly being TRBD1 or TRBD2 (5 bases each). Deletions cut 7 bases from V and 6 bases from J, with 20 bases between. The CDR3 is made up of 14 amino acids. CDR1 is SQVTM and CDR2 is ANQGSEA in the germline V gene. The CDR3 DNA reads as TGCAGCGCTTCGGGACCGGGAATCAGGGATACGCAGTATTTT. Its translation is CSASGPGIRDTQYF.

This clone was counted a single time. The gene calls are TRBV28 and TRBJ2-7; D might be TRBD2 (5 bases). The CDR3 sequence is 15 residues long. The germline V gene has CDR1 MDHEN and CDR2 SYDVKM. V lost 3 bases to trimming and J lost 3 bases, with 15 bases between them. The DNA of the CDR3 is TGTGCCAGCAGTTTGGGGTCTACGGGGAGCTACGAGCAGTACTTC. This sequence encodes CASSLGSTGSYEQYF.

The chain has TRBV19 and TRBJ2-3; no firm D call. Trimming removed 5 bases at V and 2 bases at J, with 14 bases between. Per germline, CDR1 LNHDA and CDR2 SQIVND (reference sequence). There are 15 residues in the CDR3. The CDR3 DNA sequence: TGTGCCAGTAGTCTTAACCGGGTTCCCACAGATACGCAGTATTTT. Protein sequence: CASSLNRVPTDTQYF.

V is TRBV10-1 and J is TRBJ2-2; D uncertain. Trimming stripped 3 bases from V and 5 bases from J, with 4 bases between. The CDR3 has 12 residues. CDR1 WNHNN and CDR2 SYGVQD come from the germline V gene (reference sequence). The CDR3 nucleotides read TGCGCCAGCAGTGATGCGACCGGGGAGCTGTTTTTT. Amino acids: CASSDATGELFF.

In this sample, this clone turned up once. The chain couples TRBV28 to TRBJ2-2, with D unresolved. The CDR3 sequence is 12 residues long. V gave up 4 bases and J gave up 6 bases, with 6 bases separating them. Germline loops: CDR1 MDHEN, CDR2 SYDVKM. The CDR3 sequence is CASSSSPGELFF. CDR3 sequence (DNA): TGTGCCAGCAGTTCCTCTCCCGGGGAGCTGTTTTTT. Full variable domain (remainder filled in from reference TRBV28 and TRBJ2-2): DVKVTQSSRYLVKRTGEKVFLECVQDMDHENMFWYRQDPGLGLRLIYFSYDVKMKEKGDIPEGYSVSREKKERFSLILESASTNQTSMYLCASSSSPGELFFGEGSRLTVL.

This rearrangement joins TRBV5-8 to TRBJ2-3; D is undetermined. Trimming stripped 0 bases from V and 0 bases from J, with 11 bases between. The CDR3 runs to 16 residues. CDR1 SGHTS and CDR2 YDEGEE come from the germline V gene. As DNA, the CDR3 is TGTGCCAGCAGCTTGGGGTTGGGGTTTAGCACAGATACGCAGTATTTT. Protein product: CASSLGLGFSTDTQYF.

The V and J genes are TRBV7-2 and TRBJ2-3; possible D gene TRBD2, 6 bases. V was trimmed by 3 bases and J by 1 base, leaving 11 bases between them. The CDR3 spans 15 residues. CDR1 SGHTA and CDR2 FQGNSA come from the germline V gene. In DNA form, the CDR3 reads TGTGCCAGCAGCTTTAGCGGAACAGGCACAGATACGCAGTATTTT. As protein: CASSFSGTGTDTQYF.

The gene calls are TRBV19 and TRBJ2-5; D not resolved. Per the germline V gene, CDR1 is LNHDA and CDR2 is SQIVND (reference sequence). Trimming took off 3 bases at V and 5 bases at J, with 10 bases between the two ends. The CDR3 totals 13 residues. The DNA of the CDR3 is TGTGCCAGTAGTATTTCGCCCGCGGAGACCCAGTACTTC. It yields the protein CASSISPAETQYF.

This rearrangement joins TRBV7-9 to TRBJ1-3, with D hard to call. Trimming cost V 5 bases and J 0 bases, with 11 bases left between them. Germline lookup yields CDR1 SEHNR and CDR2 FQNEAQ (reference sequence). The length of the CDR3 is 15 residues. CDR3 nucleotides: TGTGCCAGCAGCCCTATTCTAGCCTCTGGAAACACCATATATTTT. Amino acids: CASSPILASGNTIYF.

The chain couples TRBV27 to TRBJ1-1; 11 bases align to TRBD1. Germline V lookup: CDR1 MNHEY, CDR2 SMNVEV (reference sequence). After removal of 3 bases from V and 1 base from J, the junction contained 7 bases not matched to a gene. The CDR3 is 17 amino acids. The CDR3 coding sequence is TGTGCCAGCAGTTTCCTAGGACAGGGGGCTCAGAACACTGAAGCTTTCTTT. This encodes CASSFLGQGAQNTEAFF.

The V and J genes are TRBV29-1 and TRBJ2-6; D is unclear. The CDR3 is made up of 14 amino acids. V shed 4 bases and J shed 0 bases, with 7 bases lying between them. Looked up from germline, CDR1 is SQVTM and CDR2 is ANQGSEA. CDR3: CSVGQNSGANVLTF. The CDR3 nucleotides read TGCAGCGTTGGACAAAACTCTGGGGCCAACGTCCTGACTTTC.

This chain connects TRBV6-5 to TRBJ1-2, with TRBD1 matching 7 bases. V was pared by 6 bases and J by 4 bases, with 5 bases of the junction left unmatched. CDR3 size: 13 residues. Germline values: CDR1 MNHEY, CDR2 SVGAGI. CDR3 sequence (DNA): TGTGCCAGCAGAGGGGGCGCAGGCTATGGCTACACCTTC. It codes for CASRGGAGYGYTF.

CDR3 loop: CASSYQTGVSEKLFF. The DNA for the CDR3 is TGTGCCAGCAGCTATCAGACAGGGGTTAGTGAAAAACTGTTTTTT. The V and J genes are TRBV7-2 and TRBJ1-4; 8 nucleotides align to TRBD1. The CDR3 extends over 15 amino acids. In germline, CDR1 is SGHTA, CDR2 FQGNSA. The V and J ends lost 4 bases and 7 bases, in that order; junction bases with no gene match: 8.

This chain links TRBV5-5 with TRBJ2-6, with 10 bases that match TRBD1. Trimming cost V 4 bases and J 1 base; bases outside gene matches: 8. CDR1 and CDR2 (germline): SGHKS, YYEKEE (reference sequence). The CDR3 is made up of 18 amino acids. DNA for the CDR3: TGTGCCAGCAGCCCCTTGACAGGGGGCGCATCTGGGGCCAACGTCCTGACTTTC. Encoded protein: CASSPLTGGASGANVLTF.

The V gene is TRBV5-6, the J gene TRBJ1-5; 9 bases are shared with TRBD1. Germline loops: CDR1 SGHDT, CDR2 YYEEEE. V gave up 2 bases and J gave up 1 base; unmatched junction bases: 4. The CDR3 is 16 residues long. CDR3 in DNA: TGTGCCAGCAGCTTTATGGGACAGGGAAGCAATCAGCCCCAGCATTTT. The encoded protein is CASSFMGQGSNQPQHF.

This chain links TRBV10-2 with TRBJ2-7; D is possibly TRBD1 (6 bases). CDR1 WSHSY and CDR2 SAAADI come from the germline V gene. This CDR3 region has 11 residues. V shed 6 bases and J shed 4 bases, with 7 bases lying between them. DNA of the CDR3: TGCGCCAGCAGGGACAGATACGAGCAGTACTTC. The encoded protein is CASRDRYEQYF.

The gene calls are TRBV28 and TRBJ1-6, with no clear D. The CDR3 spans 12 residues. Germline CDR1 and CDR2: MDHEN and SYDVKM. The germline V and J ends were trimmed by 7 bases and 4 bases, with 5 bases remaining between them. This chain's CDR3 is CASTHYNSPLHF. CDR3 sequence (DNA): TGTGCCAGCACGCATTATAATTCACCCCTCCACTTT.

The chain uses TRBV27 and TRBJ1-4, with TRBD1 as a possible D gene (5 bases). Germline V gives CDR1 MNHEY, CDR2 SMNVEV (reference sequence). The CDR3 spans 15 residues. The germline V and J ends were trimmed by 3 bases and 4 bases, with 12 bases remaining between them. DNA for the CDR3: TGTGCCAGCAGTTTCGACAGTTTATATAATGAAAAACTGTTTTTT. It translates to CASSFDSLYNEKLFF.

This chain links TRBV4-1 with TRBJ1-4, with 11 bases fitting TRBD1. Germline V gene sequence: CDR1 MGHRA, CDR2 YSYEKL. Trimming at V came to 3 bases and at J to 8 bases, leaving 8 bases not matched to a gene. CDR3 size: 16 residues. The CDR3 DNA sequence: TGCGCCAGCAGCCAGGACCGGACAGGGGGCTTCGAAAAACTGTTTTTT. Translation gives CASSQDRTGGFEKLFF.

This clone was observed a single time. V gene TRBV25-1 combines with J gene TRBJ1-4; no clear D. CDR3 length equals 12 residues. CDR1 is MGHDK, CDR2 SYGVNS, per germline. V shed 4 bases and J shed 13 bases, with 13 bases lying between them. The CDR3 protein is CASSAPLGGLFF. CDR3 sequence (DNA): TGTGCCAGCAGTGCCCCACTCGGTGGACTGTTTTTT.

This clone was seen a handful of times. The V call is TRBV25-1, the J call TRBJ1-5; 7 bases match TRBD1. CDR1 is MGHDK and CDR2 is SYGVNS in the germline V gene. CDR3 size: 16 residues. J lost 4 bases, V lost 4 bases, and 10 bases had no gene match. The CDR3 coding sequence is TGTGCCAGCAGTGGAGCCGCGGGACAGAGTAATCAGCCCCAGCATTTT. Protein: CASSGAAGQSNQPQHF.

This rearrangement joins TRBV6-5 to TRBJ1-4; maybe TRBD1 (5 bases). The length of the CDR3 is 14 residues. V lost 8 bases and J lost 7, with 17 bases in between. The germline CDR1 and CDR2 sequences are MNHEY and SVGAGI. As DNA, the CDR3 is TGTGCCAGCCGGAGGAGCGGGACGAGTGAAAAACTGTTTTTT. Its protein is CASRRSGTSEKLFF.